This T cell receptor (beta chain) was captured by sequencing in a study of blood T cell repertoires in COVID-19. About the research overall: T cells, B-cell-depleted T cells, or PBMCs provided the cDNA or gDNA that served as material.

This clone occurred a few times. Sequenced by immunoSEQ multiplex PCR; TCRdb stores in-frame clones only, minus some. The sample has approximately 210,000 clones, approximately 80% seen once; the top ten hold more than 9%. CDR3 length: 17 amino acids. Germline CDR1 and CDR2: ENHRY and SYGVKD. V lost 10 bases, J lost 7 bases, and 17 bases stayed unmatched. Sample: peripheral blood. This receptor was obtained from a woman aged 80 or older with COVID-19, enrolled during active disease. The rearrangement joins TRBV10-3 to TRBJ1-6; 9 bases are a match to TRBD1. The CDR3 DNA reads as TGTGCCACCCAGAGACAGGGGGGCCCTGGAGGGAATTCACCCCTCCACTTT. Protein product: CATQRQGGPGGNSPLHF.